Below are 20 T cell receptor beta chains sequenced from a single sample in a study of blood T cells in healthy people across ages. Then a second PCR, running about 6 to 12 cycles, was carried out with a sample-barcoded 5' primer and a J-beta primer mix. MiXCR, run by TCRdb on the 5' RACE reads, gives a single entry per CDR3 protein. The sample lists almost 800,000 distinct CDR3 sequences; over 45% were seen once. Sequencing was carried out using blood. Receptors were obtained from a man younger than 45 in good health.

The J gene is TRBJ2-5, the V gene TRBV29-1; possibly TRBD2 for D (6 bases). The CDR3 is made up of 14 amino acids. CDR1 is SQVTM and CDR2 is ANQGSEA in the germline V gene. Trimming took 3 bases from V and 11 from J, leaving 22 bases between them. In nucleotides, the CDR3 is TGCAGCGTTGACTCGGGGGTTAGCTACAATGAGCAGTACTTC. Amino acids: CSVDSGVSYNEQYF.

This rearrangement joins TRBV12-3 or TRBV12-4 to TRBJ1-2; D remains unclear. This CDR3 is 13 amino acids long. The V end was cut by 3 bases, the J end by 8 bases, with 13 bases between. This CDR3 is CASSLSGFGGYTF. CDR3 coding DNA: TGTGCCAGCAGTTTGAGCGGATTTGGGGGCTACACCTTC.

This chain joins TRBV30 and TRBJ2-5, with D perhaps matching TRBD1 (6 bases). CDR3 length equals 12 residues. Germline CDR1 GTSNPN, CDR2 SVGIG (reference sequence). The V end lost 4 bases, the J end lost 11 bases, and 17 bases lay between the germline ends. The CDR3 nucleotides read TGTGCCTGGAATCAGGCAGCAGGGGAGCAGTACTTC. Translated, it gives CAWNQAAGEQYF.

This chain joins TRBV7-9 and TRBJ1-4, with D uncertain. The CDR3 totals 13 residues. The germline CDR1 and CDR2 sequences are SEHNR and FQNEAQ (reference sequence). V was trimmed by 1 base and J by 8 bases, leaving 8 bases between them. CDR3 in amino acids: CASSLGEWEKLFF. In DNA form, the CDR3 reads TGTGCCAGCAGCTTAGGGGAGTGGGAAAAACTGTTTTTT.

Here the CDR3 reads CASSVSAGVGSYEQYF. CDR3 DNA sequence: TGTGCCAGCAGCGTAAGTGCGGGAGTCGGCTCCTACGAGCAGTACTTC. The chain combines TRBV9 with TRBJ2-7, with 7 bases that match TRBD2. Germline V gives CDR1 SGDLS, CDR2 YYNGEE. The CDR3 sequence is 16 residues long. The J segment lost 0 bases and the V segment lost 1 base, leaving 7 bases of the junction unmatched.

The chain has TRBV3-1 and TRBJ1-1; tentatively, D is TRBD1 (5 bases). V shed 1 base and J shed 2 bases, with 14 bases lying between them. The germline CDR1 and CDR2 sequences are LGHDT and YNNKEL (reference sequence). This CDR3 contains 16 residues. CDR3 in DNA: TGTGCCAGCAGCCAAGTGATAGGGGAGAGAAACACTGAAGCTTTCTTT. This gives the protein CASSQVIGERNTEAFF. Together with reference TRBV3-1 and TRBJ1-1, the CDR3 gives the full variable domain: DTAVSQTPKYLVTQMGNDKSIKCEQNLGHDTMYWYKQDSKKFLKIMFSYNNKELIINETVPNRFSPKSPDKAHLNLHINSLELGDSAVYFCASSQVIGERNTEAFFGQGTRLTVV.

V usage is TRBV25-1 and J usage is TRBJ2-5; D possibly corresponds to TRBD2 (6 bases). V was cut by 9 bases and J by 5 bases, with 22 bases left in between. The germline V gene encodes CDR1 MGHDK and CDR2 SYGVNS. The CDR3 extends over 15 amino acids. CDR3 nucleotide sequence: TGTGCCAGTCGGAAAGCGGTGGGACTCGCGGAGACCCAGTACTTC. This codes for CASRKAVGLAETQYF.

The genes are TRBV5-5 and TRBJ1-2; D remains unclear. Trimming took 3 bases from V and 8 from J, leaving 11 bases between them. Germline V gene data show CDR1 as SGHKS and CDR2 as YYEKEE (reference sequence). This CDR3 contains 12 residues. CDR3 sequence: CASSYDTWGYTF. CDR3 DNA sequence: TGTGCCAGCAGCTACGATACATGGGGCTACACCTTC.

V and J are TRBV27 and TRBJ2-1, with 12 bases identical to TRBD2. CDR1 and CDR2 (germline): MNHEY, SMNVEV (reference sequence). The length of the CDR3 is 18 residues. V dropped 6 bases and J dropped 0; count of bases not matched to a gene: 9. The CDR3 DNA follows: TGTGCCAGCAGCCAACAAAAGACTAGCGGGAGCTCCTACAATGAGCAGTTCTTC. This gives the protein CASSQQKTSGSSYNEQFF.

The V and J genes are TRBV29-1 and TRBJ1-3, with 10 bases matching TRBD1. The V segment lost 7 bases and the J segment 2 bases; nucleotides outside the gene matches: 5. The CDR3 runs 14 residues. Germline assignment: CDR1 SQVTM and CDR2 ANQGSEA. The CDR3 sequence is CSAGQGEAGNTIYF. CDR3 bases: TGCAGCGCTGGACAGGGGGAGGCTGGAAACACCATATATTTT.

Here the CDR3 reads CASRMDRGYEQYF. In nucleotides, the CDR3 is TGCGCCAGCAGGATGGACAGGGGCTACGAGCAGTACTTC. This chain uses TRBV10-2 with TRBJ2-4; 9 bases match TRBD1. TRBJ2-7 matches the DNA end more closely, so the J call is doubtful. The CDR3 spans 13 residues. Germline CDR1 and CDR2: WSHSY and SAAADI.

This clonotype has a handful of counts. The chain carries TRBV29-1 and TRBJ1-2; no reliable D call. Germline V gene sequence: CDR1 SQVTM, CDR2 ANQGSEA. The CDR3 sequence is 12 residues long. V lost 4 bases and J lost 2, with 8 bases in between. In nucleotides, the CDR3 is TGCAGCGTTGTGTTTCTAAACTATGGCTACACCTTC. It translates to CSVVFLNYGYTF.

This clonotype was observed at least ten times. The chain recombines TRBV13 with TRBJ2-4; 12 nucleotides line up with TRBD2. This CDR3 is built from 16 residues. Germline loops: CDR1 PRHDT, CDR2 FYEKMQ (reference sequence). V trimming: 5 bases; J trimming: 8 bases; junction bases outside the gene matches: 10. The DNA of the CDR3 is TGTGCCAGCAGCCAGGGACTAGCGGGTTGGGAGGACATTCAGTACTTC. Translation: CASSQGLAGWEDIQYF.

The CDR3 protein is CSAKGLAGGLETQYF. The CDR3 nucleotides read TGCAGCGCGAAGGGACTAGCGGGAGGTTTGGAGACCCAGTACTTC. J is TRBJ2-5 and V is TRBV29-1; 15 bases are a match to TRBD2. The CDR3 runs to 15 residues. The trim removed 7 bases at V and 5 bases at J, leaving 8 bases unmatched. From germline, CDR1 is SQVTM and CDR2 ANQGSEA.

The V gene is TRBV6-4, the J gene TRBJ2-5; no clear D. The J call could be wrong; TRBJ2-7 is a better fit for the DNA end. The CDR3 length is 10 residues. Germline V lookup: CDR1 MRHNA, CDR2 SNTAGT. The CDR3 coding sequence is TGTGCCAGCAGTGAGAACGAGCAGTACTTC. Translated, it gives CASSENEQYF.

The rearrangement uses TRBV20-1 and TRBJ2-2; 8 nucleotides line up with TRBD1. V shed 3 bases, J shed 6 bases, and the junction held 12 bases outside the gene matches. CDR3 length: 16 amino acids. Germline CDR1 and CDR2: DFQATT and SNEGSKA (reference sequence). Here the CDR3 DNA reads TGCAGTGCTAGCAGACCTAGGACAGGGAGGCCCGGGGAGCTGTTTTTT. Translating gives CSASRPRTGRPGELFF.

This chain links TRBV5-6 with TRBJ2-5; D remains unclear. Germline CDR1 SGHDT, CDR2 YYEEEE. This CDR3 has 12 residues. Between the trimmed V and J ends, which lost 2 bases and 4 bases, there was a span of 6 bases. The CDR3 protein is CASSLITETQYF. CDR3 nucleotide sequence: TGTGCCAGCAGCTTAATCACAGAGACCCAGTACTTC.

The chain has TRBV4-3 and TRBJ2-1; TRBD2 matches 9 bases. CDR1 is LGHNA, CDR2 YSLEER, per germline. CDR3 length: 16 residues. Trimming at V came to 3 bases and at J to 0 bases, leaving 3 bases not matched to a gene. This CDR3 is CASSHSREGSYNEQFF. The CDR3 DNA sequence: TGCGCCAGCAGCCATTCGCGGGAGGGCTCCTACAATGAGCAGTTCTTC.

This rearrangement joins TRBV7-2 to TRBJ1-2; 10 nucleotides match TRBD1. Trimming cost V 5 bases and J 7 bases; bases outside gene matches: 13. Germline V gene sequence: CDR1 SGHTA, CDR2 FQGNSA. The CDR3 has 16 residues. Here the CDR3 DNA reads TGTGCCAGCAGCCCTTCACCGGGACAGGGGATCAGTGGCTACACCTTC. It translates to CASSPSPGQGISGYTF.

The rearrangement links TRBV29-1 to TRBJ1-1; D possibly corresponds to TRBD1 (5 bases). The CDR3 loop spans 14 amino acids. V lost 4 bases, J lost 0 bases, and 12 bases lay in between. Germline V gene data show CDR1 as SQVTM and CDR2 as ANQGSEA. The CDR3 DNA follows: TGCAGCGTTGTGAGGGGAAACATGAACACTGAAGCTTTCTTT. Amino acid sequence: CSVVRGNMNTEAFF.